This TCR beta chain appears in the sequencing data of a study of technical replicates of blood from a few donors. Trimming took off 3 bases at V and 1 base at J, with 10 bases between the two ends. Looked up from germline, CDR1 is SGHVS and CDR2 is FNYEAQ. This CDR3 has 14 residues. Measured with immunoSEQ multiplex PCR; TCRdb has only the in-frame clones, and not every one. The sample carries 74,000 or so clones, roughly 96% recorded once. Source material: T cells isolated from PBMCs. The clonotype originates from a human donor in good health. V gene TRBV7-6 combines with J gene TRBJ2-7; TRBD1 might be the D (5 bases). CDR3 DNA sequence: TGTGCCAGCAGCTTTGGAACAGGTTCCTACGAGCAGTACTTC. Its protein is CASSFGTGSYEQYF. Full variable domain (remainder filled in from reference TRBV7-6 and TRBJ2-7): GAGVSQSPRYKVTKRGQDVALRCDPISGHVSLYWYRQALGQGPEFLTYFNYEAQQDKSGLPNDRFSAERPEGSISTLTIQRTEQRDSAMYRCASSFGTGSYEQYFGPGTRLTVT.